The rows below give T cell receptor beta chains drawn from one sample of a study of identical twins. TCRdb processed the 5' RACE reads anew with MiXCR; each CDR3 protein has one entry. The table records some 1,600,000 distinct CDR3 sequences, less than 35% of them present only once. The sample was cord blood. The receptor set was obtained from a newborn girl in good health. The CDR3 runs from the conserved cysteine through the conserved F or W. D genes are given only for firm matches. Where a row states a size, it is once, few, many or the class of an expanded clone; other rows omit it.

>many|TRBJ2-3|.|TRBV10-3
CAIRTAYQGDTQYF
TGTGCCATCAGGACCGCGTACCAGGGAGATACGCAGTATTTT
>.|TRBJ1-2|.|TRBV20-1
CSANAGTDYGYTF
TGCAGTGCCAACGCCGGGACGGACTATGGCTACACCTTC
>.|TRBJ2-1|.|TRBV4-2
CASSQGNNGEQFF
TGTGCCAGCAGCCAAGGGAATAACGGCGAGCAGTTCTTC
>many|TRBJ2-5|TRBD1|TRBV29-1
CSELTGHQETQYF
TGCAGCGAGCTGACAGGGCACCAAGAGACCCAGTACTTC
>.|TRBJ2-2|TRBD2|TRBV5-1
CASSAGLAYAGELFF
TGCGCCAGCAGCGCGGGACTAGCCTACGCCGGGGAGCTGTTTTTT
>.|TRBJ2-2|.|TRBV29-1
CSARDGATGELFF
TGCAGCGCCCGGGACGGGGCCACCGGGGAGCTGTTTTTT
>few|TRBJ1-6|.|TRBV12-3/TRBV12-4
CASSLVGSPPHF
TGTGCCAGCAGTTTAGTTGGTTCACCCCCCCACTTT
>many|TRBJ2-7|.|TRBV10-3
CAISESKTFLSSYEQYF
TGTGCCATCAGTGAGTCCAAAACCTTCCTATCCTCCTACGAGCAGTACTTC
>.|TRBJ2-1|.|TRBV12-3/TRBV12-4
CASTSPRALSAMKQFF
TGTGCCAGCACCTCCCCAAGAGCCCTATCGGCAATGAAACAGTTCTTC
>.|TRBJ2-7|TRBD2|TRBV20-1
CSARPSGGLGYEQYF
TGCAGTGCGAGGCCAAGCGGGGGCCTCGGATACGAGCAGTACTTC
>.|TRBJ2-3|.|TRBV3-1
CASSQVRRLGVFTDTQYF
TGTGCCAGCAGCCAAGTCCGTAGACTAGGAGTTTTCACAGATACGCAGTATTTT
>many|TRBJ2-1|.|TRBV29-1
CSVEDGSEDEQFF
TGCAGCGTTGAAGATGGGTCTGAGGATGAGCAGTTCTTC
>few|TRBJ1-1|.|TRBV11-2
CASSSLDSGDTEAFF
TGTGCCAGCAGCTCCCTCGATAGCGGGGACACTGAAGCTTTCTTT
>.|TRBJ2-1|TRBD2|TRBV20-1
CSAPRLTSGSYEQFF
TGCAGTGCCCCCAGGTTGACTAGCGGATCGTATGAGCAGTTCTTC
>few|TRBJ2-3|TRBD1|TRBV15
CATSNRDRDSAGRLAIITDTQYF
TGTGCCACCAGCAACCGGGACAGGGATTCAGCCGGTCGGCTAGCGATAATCACAGATACGCAGTATTTT
>many|TRBJ1-1|.|TRBV7-9
CASSFRDTEAFF
TGCGCCAGCAGCTTCAGGGACACTGAAGCTTTCTTT
>few|TRBJ2-7|.|TRBV3-1
CASSQVRAAYEQYF
TGTGCCAGCAGCCAAGTTAGGGCAGCCTACGAGCAGTACTTC
>few|TRBJ2-4|TRBD1|TRBV10-3
CAISESKTGGNEQYF
TGTGCCATCAGTGAGTCTAAGACAGGGGGCAATGAGCAGTACTTC
>.|TRBJ2-7|.|TRBV29-1
CSVVVGNTYEQYF
TGCAGCGTTGTAGTGGGGAACACCTACGAGCAGTACTTC
>.|TRBJ1-5|.|TRBV9
CASSQRTVQPQHF
TGTGCCAGCAGTCAGAGGACCGTCCAGCCCCAGCATTTT
>.|TRBJ2-3|.|TRBV5-1
CASSFYPPPDTQYF
TGCGCCAGCAGCTTCTACCCACCCCCAGATACGCAGTATTTT
>.|TRBJ1-5|.|TRBV28
CASSPKGGLQPQHF
TGTGCCAGCAGCCCAAAGGGGGGCCTTCAGCCCCAGCATTTT
>.|TRBJ2-7|.|TRBV5-1
CASSLGQFGSYEQYF
TGCGCCAGCAGCTTGGGGCAGTTCGGGTCCTACGAGCAGTACTTC
>.|TRBJ1-4|.|TRBV14
CASSQDREWGSGKLFF
TGTGCCAGCAGCCAAGATCGGGAGTGGGGAAGCGGAAAACTGTTTTTT
>.|TRBJ2-7|TRBD1|TRBV2
CARRDRDRSYEQYF
TGTGCCCGAAGGGACAGGGACCGTTCCTACGAGCAGTACTTC
>few|TRBJ2-4|.|TRBV9
CASSVEGGATKNIQYF
TGTGCCAGCAGCGTAGAGGGGGGCGCGACCAAAAACATTCAGTACTTC
>.|TRBJ2-6|TRBD1|TRBV10-3
CAISGWQGEPGANVLTF
TGTGCCATCAGTGGATGGCAGGGGGAACCTGGGGCCAACGTCCTGACTTTC
>few|TRBJ1-1|.|TRBV28
CASSPRRRGHTEAFF
TGTGCCAGCAGCCCCCGACGGCGGGGACACACTGAAGCTTTCTTT